One sample yielded the 12 T cell receptor beta chains listed below, sequenced in a study of T cells after yellow fever vaccination. Each CDR3 protein is one row after TCRdb ran MiXCR on the 5' RACE reads. The data show 200,000 to 300,000 distinct CDR3 sequences, 10% to 15% seen once. Sequenced here: CD4+ T cells sorted from PBMCs, sampled 45 days after the yellow fever booster vaccination. Receptors were obtained from a man aged 25 to 40 who received the YFV17D yellow fever vaccine.

This clonotype was counted at least ten times. This chain uses TRBV4-2 with TRBJ2-5; 8 bases map to TRBD2. The CDR3 totals 15 residues. The germline V gene encodes CDR1 LGHNA and CDR2 YNFKEQ. Unmatched junction bases numbered 9, after V lost 4 bases and J lost 5 bases. The CDR3 is CASSPAGVGGETQYF. The CDR3 DNA sequence: TGTGCCAGCAGCCCAGCGGGAGTCGGGGGGGAGACCCAGTACTTC.

The chain carries TRBV24-1 and TRBJ2-1; TRBD2 is a possible D gene (6 bases). The CDR3 consists of 18 residues. V was trimmed by 5 bases and J by 2 bases, leaving 21 bases between them. In germline, CDR1 is KGHDR, CDR2 SFDVKD. The CDR3 protein is CATSGGRDSLEAYNEQFF. CDR3 coding DNA: TGTGCCACCAGTGGGGGCCGGGACTCCTTAGAAGCCTACAATGAGCAGTTCTTC.

The gene calls are TRBV7-2 and TRBJ2-7; 7 positions agree with TRBD2. Losses at the gene ends were 5 bases for V and 4 bases for J; bases not matched to a gene: 8. Germline CDR1 is SGHTA and CDR2 is FQGNSA. The CDR3 covers 14 residues. The CDR3 nucleotides are TGTGCCAGCAGCCCACGCGCTAGCGGTTACGAGCAGTACTTC. As protein: CASSPRASGYEQYF.

J is TRBJ2-1 and V is TRBV7-2; D gene ambiguous. This CDR3 is 12 amino acids long. Germline-derived CDR1 and CDR2 are SGHTA and FQGNSA. V lost 0 bases, J lost 10 bases, and 7 bases lay in between. CDR3 DNA sequence: TGTGCCAGCAGCTTAGCTCCTTTGGAGCAGTTCTTC. Encoded protein: CASSLAPLEQFF.

Worth noting for this clonotype: A read error may produce the germline difference seen at one junction end. The CDR3 region has the DNA TGTGCCAGCGGGGACAGGGGGGGAAACTTC. Protein product: CASGDRGGNF. J is TRBJ2-7 and V is TRBV12-3 or TRBV12-4; TRBD1 matches 11 bases. CDR3 length: 10 amino acids.

This clonotype was observed a few times. This chain joins TRBV5-1 and TRBJ1-5, with a possible D match to TRBD1 (6 bases). Germline V gene data show CDR1 as SGHRS and CDR2 as YFSETQ. V lost 0 bases to trimming and J lost 0 bases, with 10 bases between them. This CDR3 is built from 16 residues. The CDR3 DNA sequence: TGCGCCAGCAGCTTGGATGGGGGCCCTAGCAATCAGCCCCAGCATTTT. As protein: CASSLDGGPSNQPQHF.

This clonotype was seen a handful of times. V and J are TRBV9 and TRBJ2-3, with D possibly being TRBD1 (5 bases). CDR3 length: 16 residues. Trimming removed 0 bases at V and 6 bases at J, with 17 bases between. In germline, CDR1 is SGDLS, CDR2 YYNGEE. CDR3 sequence (DNA): TGTGCCAGCAGCGTAGGGTCCCTTGCGGCAGGGGATACGCAGTATTTT. As protein: CASSVGSLAAGDTQYF.

This clonotype was detected only a few times. The chain combines TRBV18 with TRBJ1-1; D is perhaps TRBD1 (5 bases). The CDR3 contains 15 residues. Trimming took off 6 bases at V and 1 base at J, with 15 bases between the two ends. Looked up from germline, CDR1 is KGHSH and CDR2 is LQKENI. The CDR3 protein is CASSPLLTENTEAFF. CDR3 nucleotide sequence: TGTGCCAGCTCCCCTTTACTGACAGAGAACACTGAAGCTTTCTTT.

In nucleotides, the CDR3 is TGTGCCAGCAGTGACTCCCGTTATAGCAATCAGCCCCAGCATTTT. Translating gives CASSDSRYSNQPQHF. The chain combines TRBV6-4 with TRBJ1-5; D ambiguous. Trimming stripped 0 bases from V and 0 bases from J, with 6 bases between. The CDR3 sequence is 15 residues long. The germline V gene encodes CDR1 MRHNA and CDR2 SNTAGT.

The V call is TRBV5-1, the J call TRBJ2-1, with D possibly matching TRBD2 (6 bases). This CDR3 has 13 amino acids. Germline V gene data show CDR1 as SGHRS and CDR2 as YFSETQ. Between the trimmed V and J ends, which lost 4 bases and 10 bases, there was a span of 15 bases. DNA for the CDR3: TGCGCCAGCAGCATTACTTGGGGGGACGAGCAGTTCTTC. Its translation is CASSITWGDEQFF.

This clonotype has only a few counts. This sequence joins TRBV28 and TRBJ2-7, with D maybe TRBD1 (6 bases). Trimming removed 7 bases from V and 2 bases from J, with 15 bases in between. The CDR3 contains 14 residues. CDR1 and CDR2 from the germline V gene are MDHEN and SYDVKM. CDR3 DNA: TGTGCCAGCATATCGGCAGGGGTGCCCTACGAGCAGTACTTC. Residues: CASISAGVPYEQYF.

In this sample, this clonotype turned up a few times. The chain carries TRBV10-2 and TRBJ1-1; possibly TRBD1 for D (5 bases). CDR1 and CDR2 (germline): WSHSY, SAAADI. Between the trimmed V and J ends, which lost 3 bases and 11 bases, there was a span of 13 bases. This CDR3 comprises 12 residues. This chain's CDR3 is CASSDASGGAFF. Written as DNA, the CDR3 is TGCGCCAGCAGTGACGCCTCGGGGGGGGCTTTCTTT.